The rows below give T cell receptor beta chains drawn from one sample of a study of T cells in Graves' hyperthyroidism and ophthalmopathy. In TCRdb, the multiplex PCR reads were re-called with MiXCR into one record per CDR3 protein. This sample has around 400,000 distinct CDR3 sequences; about 16% occur once, and the top ten carry 15% to 20%. Sample: blood. The receptors were gathered from an older woman with Graves' ophthalmopathy. Each CDR3 is given with its conserved first and last residue. A D gene is named only where the DNA matches it firmly. Only part of the rows carry a size: once, few, many, or a class if the clone is expanded.

j_gene,d_gene,v_gene,abundance,CDR3aa,CDR3nt
TRBJ1-1,.,TRBV28,.,CASSLRQLEAFF,TGTGCCAGCAGTCTCCGACAGCTTGAAGCTTTCTTT
TRBJ2-4,TRBD1,TRBV20-1,many,CSAPDRGNIQYF,TGCAGTGCCCCGGACAGGGGAAACATTCAGTACTTC
TRBJ2-7,TRBD1,TRBV20-1,few,CSAKHRDRGFYEQYF,TGCAGTGCTAAACACCGGGACAGGGGGTTCTACGAGCAGTACTTC
TRBJ2-7,TRBD2,TRBV4-2,few,CASSLQPGLAELTYEQYF,TGTGCCAGCAGCCTTCAACCGGGACTAGCTGAACTAACCTACGAGCAGTACTTC
TRBJ2-7,TRBD2,TRBV10-2,few,CASKPGLGVYEQYF,TGCGCCAGCAAGCCGGGACTAGGAGTCTACGAGCAGTACTTC
TRBJ1-1,.,TRBV12-3/TRBV12-4,.,CASSLEGLEAFF,TGTGCCAGCAGTTTAGAGGGCCTAGAAGCTTTCTTT
TRBJ2-1,.,TRBV30,.,CAWSAGEQFF,TGTGCCTGGAGTGCTGGGGAGCAGTTCTTC
TRBJ1-3,.,TRBV6-4,.,CASSPDGYSGNTIYF,TGTGCCAGCAGTCCGGACGGATACTCTGGAAACACCATATATTTT
TRBJ1-1,.,TRBV5-8,.,CASSGGPAGSEAFF,TGTGCCAGCAGCGGGGGGCCCGCAGGGTCTGAAGCTTTCTTT
TRBJ2-7,TRBD2,TRBV7-3,few,CASSLVAGDDEQYF,TGTGCCAGCAGCTTAGTTGCGGGAGATGACGAGCAGTACTTC
TRBJ2-1,.,TRBV5-1,many,CASQPGASSDEQFF,TGCGCCAGCCAACCAGGGGCCAGCTCTGATGAGCAGTTCTTC
TRBJ1-2,.,TRBV12-5,.,CASGLGGYGYTF,TGTGCTAGTGGTTTGGGGGGCTATGGCTACACCTTC
TRBJ2-2,.,TRBV28,.,CASSLSGLGELFF,TGTGCCAGCAGTTTGTCAGGGCTCGGGGAGCTGTTTTTT
TRBJ2-3,.,TRBV3-1,many,CASSQLSTDTQYF,TGTGCCAGCAGCCAACTCTCCACAGATACGCAGTATTTT
TRBJ2-2,.,TRBV5-1,many,CASSLVSGANTGELFF,TGCGCCAGCAGCTTGGTGTCCGGAGCAAACACCGGGGAGCTGTTTTTT
TRBJ1-3,.,TRBV12-3/TRBV12-4,many,CATLITSGNTIYF,TGTGCCACCTTGATCACCTCTGGAAACACCATATATTTT
TRBJ2-7,.,TRBV3-1,many,CASSHGTEQYF,TGTGCCAGCAGCCACGGGACAGAGCAGTACTTC
TRBJ2-1,.,TRBV19,few,CASEVGGTYNEQFF,TGTGCCTCGGAGGTGGGGGGAACCTACAATGAGCAGTTCTTC
TRBJ2-1,TRBD2,TRBV6-5,many,CASSYSPTSGGPNEQFF,TGTGCCAGCAGTTACTCCCCGACTAGCGGGGGCCCCAATGAGCAGTTCTTC
TRBJ2-5,TRBD2,TRBV20-1,many,CSAREAGGPETQYF,TGCAGTGCTAGAGAAGCGGGAGGACCAGAGACCCAGTACTTC
TRBJ1-6,.,TRBV12-3/TRBV12-4,.,CASRPGRGGNSPLHF,TGTGCCAGCAGACCCGGGAGGGGGGGAAATTCACCCCTCCACTTT
TRBJ2-5,.,TRBV9,.,CASSVSGVETQYF,TGTGCCAGCAGCGTGTCAGGGGTTGAGACCCAGTACTTC
TRBJ2-6,.,TRBV29-1,few,CSVEGAGANVLTF,TGCAGCGTTGAGGGGGCCGGGGCCAACGTCCTGACTTTC
TRBJ1-2,.,TRBV4-1,many,CASSQEGGAGGYTF,TGCGCCAGCAGCCAAGAGGGGGGCGCGGGTGGCTACACCTTC
TRBJ1-4,.,TRBV20-1,.,CSARVDTRDLYNEKLFF,TGCAGTGCTAGAGTAGACACCCGGGACCTCTATAATGAAAAACTGTTTTTT
TRBJ2-5,TRBD2,TRBV7-3,many,CASSPSGRGETQYF,TGTGCCAGCAGCCCTAGCGGGAGAGGAGAGACCCAGTACTTC
TRBJ2-5,TRBD1,TRBV7-2,many,CASTPTNRGVETQYF,TGTGCCAGCACCCCGACGAACAGGGGAGTGGAGACCCAGTACTTC
TRBJ2-3,TRBD2,TRBV5-1,many,CASSLAWGGYTDTQYF,TGCGCCAGCAGCTTGGCCTGGGGGGGATACACAGATACGCAGTATTTT
TRBJ2-5,.,TRBV29-1,.,CSVELQGLETQYF,TGCAGCGTTGAGTTACAGGGTCTGGAGACCCAGTACTTC
TRBJ1-3,.,TRBV5-1,.,CASSPTGGPNTIYF,TGCGCCAGCAGCCCAACTGGGGGACCTAACACCATATATTTT
TRBJ2-3,.,TRBV6-2/TRBV6-3,many,CATQRLVSTDTQYF,TGTGCCACCCAAAGGCTGGTTAGCACAGATACGCAGTATTTT
TRBJ2-3,.,TRBV12-3/TRBV12-4,many,CASNRIGRIENTQYF,TGTGCCAGCAATCGAATAGGGAGGATTGAAAATACGCAGTATTTT
TRBJ1-1,.,TRBV9,.,CAGSVTGTLNTEAFF,TGTGCCGGCAGCGTGACCGGGACGCTGAACACTGAAGCTTTCTTT
TRBJ2-1,.,TRBV6-1,many,CASTGLQRTYNEQFF,TGTGCCAGCACGGGCCTCCAAAGGACCTACAATGAGCAGTTCTTC
TRBJ2-7,TRBD2,TRBV6-1,many,CASSYSGLTYEQYF,TGTGCCAGCAGTTATAGCGGGCTCACCTACGAGCAGTACTTC
TRBJ2-3,TRBD2,TRBV18,.,CASSWTSGRADTQYF,TGTGCCAGCTCATGGACTAGCGGGAGGGCCGATACGCAGTATTTT
TRBJ2-3,TRBD2,TRBV7-2,many,CASGQLAGGTDTQYF,TGTGCCAGCGGCCAACTAGCGGGAGGCACAGATACGCAGTATTTT
TRBJ1-1,.,TRBV7-2,many,CASSFAGLTEAFF,TGTGCCAGCAGCTTTGCAGGGCTCACTGAAGCTTTCTTT
TRBJ1-5,.,TRBV19,.,CASSPRQEAQPQHF,TGTGCCAGTAGTCCACGACAGGAGGCTCAGCCCCAGCATTTT
TRBJ1-2,TRBD1,TRBV28,many,CASSSYDQGAGGYTF,TGTGCCAGCAGTTCTTACGACCAGGGGGCGGGGGGCTACACCTTC
TRBJ2-7,TRBD2,TRBV11-2,many,CASRDTGGTKSSYEQYF,TGTGCCAGCAGGGATACGGGGGGAACGAAGAGCTCCTACGAGCAGTACTTC
TRBJ1-4,.,TRBV5-1,few,CASSSGRLNEKLFF,TGCGCCAGCAGCTCGGGACGGCTGAATGAAAAACTGTTTTTT
TRBJ1-1,TRBD1,TRBV5-1,many,CASSYGQGAGDTEAFF,TGCGCCAGCAGCTACGGACAGGGGGCAGGGGACACTGAAGCTTTCTTT
TRBJ1-3,.,TRBV28,.,CASSREFGNTIYF,TGTGCCAGCAGCCGTGAGTTCGGAAACACCATATATTTT
TRBJ2-2,TRBD2,TRBV10-3,few,CAISESPGTSGPVGELFF,TGTGCCATCAGTGAGTCGCCCGGGACTAGCGGGCCAGTCGGGGAGCTGTTTTTT
TRBJ1-5,.,TRBV12-3/TRBV12-4,many,CASSLNRNQPQHF,TGTGCCAGCAGTTTAAATCGCAATCAGCCCCAGCATTTT
TRBJ1-1,.,TRBV12-3/TRBV12-4,.,CASSLTVGNTEAFF,TGTGCCAGCAGTTTAACAGTGGGGAACACTGAAGCTTTCTTT
TRBJ2-1,.,TRBV19,few,CASTQMGGTTSYNEQFF,TGTGCCAGTACCCAAATGGGCGGGACAACGTCCTACAATGAGCAGTTCTTC
TRBJ2-5,TRBD2,TRBV10-3,many,CAISESTGGNLQETQYF,TGTGCCATCAGTGAGTCGACCGGGGGGAACCTCCAAGAGACCCAGTACTTC
TRBJ2-1,.,TRBV5-1,many,CASSLLAGNYNEQFF,TGCGCCAGCAGCTTACTCGCGGGAAACTACAATGAGCAGTTCTTC
TRBJ2-7,.,TRBV20-1,many,CSARGNSEQYF,TGCAGTGCTAGAGGGAACAGCGAGCAGTACTTC
TRBJ2-7,.,TRBV10-1,many,CASSREGLYEQYF,TGCGCCAGCAGTCGTGAGGGCCTCTACGAGCAGTACTTC
TRBJ2-7,TRBD2,TRBV7-9,.,CASSFQRGRQYEQYF,TGTGCCAGCAGCTTTCAACGCGGGAGACAGTACGAGCAGTACTTC
TRBJ1-1,.,TRBV20-1,.,CSARRGAGAFF,TGCAGTGCTAGACGGGGAGCTGGAGCTTTCTTT
TRBJ2-7,.,TRBV7-9,few,CASSSNALQGYEQYF,TGTGCCAGCAGTTCCAACGCGCTGCAGGGCTACGAGCAGTACTTC
TRBJ2-7,.,TRBV3-1,many,CASSPGPSRNEQYF,TGTGCCAGCAGCCCCGGGCCCAGCCGAAACGAGCAGTACTTC
TRBJ2-5,.,TRBV28,many,CASSSPGRKETQYF,TGTGCCAGCAGTTCCCCAGGACGTAAAGAGACCCAGTACTTC
TRBJ2-7,.,TRBV6-5,few,CASSYGGSEQYF,TGTGCCAGCAGTTACGGGGGAAGCGAGCAGTACTTC
TRBJ2-1,TRBD2,TRBV20-1,.,CSASPRTSGSFDEQFF,TGCAGTGCTAGCCCCCGGACTAGCGGGAGTTTCGATGAGCAGTTCTTC